The 17 T cell receptor beta chains below come from one sample, sequenced in a study of cytomegalovirus exposure and HLA in healthy donors. The study ran its PCR with 60 Vbeta and 13 Jbeta primers. Method: immunoSEQ multiplex PCR; TCRdb's copy keeps in-frame clones and lacks some. Here the sample spans about 92,000 clones, 84% being singletons. The specimen sequenced was PBMCs. Receptors originate from a woman under 30 in good health and CMV-seropositive.

The chain combines TRBV27 with TRBJ2-3; TRBD2 aligns across 9 bases. Per the germline V gene, CDR1 is MNHEY and CDR2 is SMNVEV (reference sequence). The CDR3 loop spans 16 amino acids. The junction had 7 bases not matched to a gene; V was cut back by 5 bases and J by 1 base. The CDR3 sequence is CASSHLAGVGTDTQYF. CDR3 sequence (DNA): TGTGCCAGCAGTCACTTAGCGGGAGTGGGCACAGATACGCAGTATTTT.

The chain couples TRBV12-1 to TRBJ2-1; the table assigns TRBD2, which was not confirmed against the DNA. TRBV12-1 is annotated as a pseudogene. The CDR3 has 16 residues. CDR3 sequence reads: CASSLRAGPSYNEQFF. In nucleotides, the CDR3 is TGTGCCAGCAGCTTAAGAGCGGGCCCCTCCTACAATGAGCAGTTCTTC.

The rearrangement joins TRBV15 to TRBJ1-1; D possibly corresponds to TRBD1 (5 bases). The V and J ends lost 0 bases and 10 bases respectively, with 18 bases between them. Per the germline V gene, CDR1 is LNHNV and CDR2 is YYDKDF (reference sequence). There are 15 residues in the CDR3. The CDR3 protein is CATSRDPSTLTGAFF. Here the CDR3 DNA reads TGTGCCACCAGCAGAGATCCAAGTACCCTAACAGGAGCTTTCTTT. The full variable domain, rest sourced from reference TRBV15 and TRBJ1-1, is DAMVIQNPRYQVTQFGKPVTLSCSQTLNHNVMYWYQQKSSQAPKLLFHYYDKDFNNEADTPDNFQSRRPNTSFCFLDIRSPGLGDTAMYLCATSRDPSTLTGAFFGQGTRLTVV.

This sequence joins TRBV6-5 and TRBJ2-7; 7 nucleotides agree with TRBD2. The CDR3 extends over 14 amino acids. Trimming took 2 bases from V and 3 from J; bases not matched to a gene: 4. Germline values: CDR1 MNHEY, CDR2 SVGAGI. Here the CDR3 reads CASSYGGDLYEQYF. In DNA, the CDR3 is TGTGCCAGCAGTTACGGGGGGGACCTCTACGAGCAGTACTTC.

As DNA, the CDR3 is TGTGCCAGCCGACAGGGGGAGAACACCGGGGAGCTGTTTTTT. Residues: CASRQGENTGELFF. This chain connects TRBV2 to TRBJ2-2; 9 bases agree with TRBD1. The CDR3 consists of 14 residues. The J segment lost 1 base and the V segment lost 8 bases, leaving 2 bases of the junction unmatched. From germline, CDR1 is SNHLY and CDR2 FYNNEI.

The chain carries TRBV7-9 and TRBJ2-1; possible D gene TRBD2, 5 bases. Germline loops: CDR1 SEHNR, CDR2 FQNEAQ (reference sequence). The CDR3 has 12 residues. Deletions cut 0 bases from V and 9 bases from J, with 6 bases between. CDR3 sequence reads: CASSLAGVEQFF. The CDR3 DNA follows: TGTGCCAGCAGCTTAGCGGGAGTTGAGCAGTTCTTC.

This clone was recorded a few times. The chain employs TRBV5-6 and TRBJ2-5; D is unclear. V lost 2 bases and J lost 5, with 10 bases in between. The CDR3 covers 13 residues. CDR1 SGHDT and CDR2 YYEEEE come from the germline V gene. CDR3 region: CASSFSLRETQYF. CDR3 in DNA: TGTGCCAGCAGCTTCTCGCTGAGGGAGACCCAGTACTTC.

The chain combines TRBV21-1 with TRBJ2-2; the table's D call of TRBD1 was not tested on the DNA. TRBV21-1 is classified as a pseudogene. The CDR3 totals 20 residues. The CDR3 is CASSKAGRAPGQANTGELFF. The CDR3 region has the DNA TGTGCCAGCAGCAAAGCGGGAAGGGCCCCGGGACAGGCGAACACCGGGGAGCTGTTTTTT.

The rearrangement joins TRBV14 to TRBJ1-1; D remains unclear. The germline gives CDR1 SGHDN, CDR2 FVKESK. This CDR3 contains 13 residues. V was pared by 3 bases and J by 4 bases, with 9 bases between. CDR3: CASSHIAGTEAFF. CDR3 bases: TGTGCCAGCAGCCATATAGCGGGCACTGAAGCTTTCTTT.

V gene TRBV27 combines with J gene TRBJ1-3; D remains ambiguous. From germline, CDR1 is MNHEY and CDR2 SMNVEV (reference sequence). The CDR3 is 15 residues long. Trimming pared 2 bases from V and 0 bases from J, leaving 8 bases between. The CDR3 DNA sequence: TGTGCCAGCAGTTTAACGGGGAGCTCTGGAAACACCATATATTTT. Amino acids: CASSLTGSSGNTIYF.

This clone has a handful of counts. The genes are TRBV5-5 and TRBJ1-1; no clear D. Germline V lookup: CDR1 SGHKS, CDR2 YYEKEE (reference sequence). The CDR3 sequence is 15 residues long. The ends were cut back, 3 bases at V and 1 base at J, with 13 bases in the middle. CDR3: CASSSQSQSNTEAFF. The CDR3 DNA reads as TGTGCCAGCAGCTCGCAGTCCCAATCGAACACTGAAGCTTTCTTT.

The chain links TRBV7-3 to TRBJ2-2, with D perhaps matching TRBD1 (6 bases). Germline V gene data show CDR1 as SGHTA and CDR2 as FQGTGA. Trimming removed 0 bases from V and 6 bases from J, with 17 bases in between. The CDR3 contains 17 residues. In nucleotides, the CDR3 is TGTGCCAGCAGCTTAACTACCCCGCAGGGGTTATCCGGGGAGCTGTTTTTT. Protein sequence: CASSLTTPQGLSGELFF. Supplemented by reference TRBV7-3 and TRBJ2-2, the full variable domain reads GAGVSQTPSNKVTEKGKYVELRCDPISGHTALYWYRQSLGQGPEFLIYFQGTGAADDSGLPNDRFFAVRPEGSVSTLKIQRTERGDSAVYLCASSLTTPQGLSGELFFGEGSRLTVL.

The V gene is TRBV18, the J gene TRBJ2-5; D is perhaps TRBD1 (6 bases). Trimming cost V 0 bases and J 1 base, with 18 bases left between them. This CDR3 comprises 18 residues. Germline V gene lookup returns CDR1 KGHSH and CDR2 LQKENI. The CDR3 protein is CASSPPNRGTNLQETQYF. The CDR3 DNA reads TGTGCCAGCTCACCACCGAATCGAGGGACAAACCTCCAAGAGACCCAGTACTTC.

V usage is TRBV7-2 and J usage is TRBJ1-1, with a possible D match to TRBD1 (6 bases). In germline, CDR1 is SGHTA, CDR2 FQGNSA. The length of the CDR3 is 13 residues. V lost 1 base to trimming and J lost 7 bases, with 10 bases between them. CDR3 nucleotides: TGTGCCAGCAGCTTAGGACAGGCTGGTGAAGCTTTCTTT. Its protein is CASSLGQAGEAFF.

The chain couples TRBV5-1 to TRBJ2-5; 8 bases align to TRBD1. The J call is doubtful: the DNA matches TRBJ2-7 better. Germline loops: CDR1 SGHRS, CDR2 YFSETQ. The CDR3 is 14 residues long. Here the CDR3 DNA reads TGCGCCAGCAACGGCGGGACAGGATCCTACGAGCAGTACTTC. Translating it yields CASNGGTGSYEQYF.

The CDR3 nucleotides are TGCGCCAGCAGCCAACAGAGCGGGGGCTACTACGAGCAGTACTTC. This sequence encodes CASSQQSGGYYEQYF. The chain is built from TRBV4-1 and TRBJ2-7, with 8 bases lining up with TRBD2. CDR1 and CDR2 (germline): MGHRA, YSYEKL. The CDR3 length is 15 residues. With V trimmed by 2 bases and J by 3 bases, 6 bases remained unmatched.

This clone was picked up one time. V gene TRBV9 combines with J gene TRBJ1-2, with 7 bases matching TRBD1. The germline V gene has CDR1 SGDLS and CDR2 YYNGEE. The CDR3 contains 14 residues. Trimming cost V 0 bases and J 8 bases; bases outside gene matches: 7. In DNA form, the CDR3 reads TGTGCCAGCAGCGTAGATGTTACAGGGGACGGCTACACCTTC. It encodes CASSVDVTGDGYTF.